These 5 T cell receptor beta chains originate from one sample sequenced in a study of blood T cell repertoires in COVID-19. Profiled with immunoSEQ multiplex PCR; TCRdb holds only in-frame clones, not every one. The sample gives about 270,000 clones, 85% to 90% of which show up once; roughly 2.5% is in the top ten. The sample consisted of PBMCs or T cells enriched from blood (not recorded which). These receptors came from a woman between 18 and 30 years old who had recovered from COVID-19.

The chain uses TRBV18 and TRBJ2-2; possibly TRBD1 for D (5 bases). Germline CDR1 and CDR2: KGHSH and LQKENI. Trimming pared 4 bases from V and 3 bases from J, leaving 21 bases between. The CDR3 covers 18 residues. This CDR3 is CASSLFSSGQGDTGELFF. The DNA for the CDR3 is TGTGCCAGCTCACTGTTCTCGTCCGGGCAGGGTGACACCGGGGAGCTGTTTTTT. Based on the CDR3 plus reference TRBV18 and TRBJ2-2, the full variable domain is NAGVMQNPRHLVRRRGQEARLRCSPMKGHSHVYWYRQLPEEGLKFMVYLQKENIIDESGMPKERFSAEFPKEGPSILRIQQVVRGDSAAYFCASSLFSSGQGDTGELFFGEGSRLTVL.

The chain uses TRBV4-2 and TRBJ2-6; 7 bases fit TRBD1. Germline trimming cut 4 bases from V and 4 bases from J; bases unmatched to any gene: 7. Germline loops: CDR1 LGHNA, CDR2 YNFKEQ. The CDR3 consists of 16 residues. The CDR3 nucleotides are TGTGCCAGCAGCCGAGAAACAGGGGTCGGGGCCAACGTCCTGACTTTC. Protein: CASSRETGVGANVLTF.

The genes are TRBV27 and TRBJ2-7, with 10 bases aligning to TRBD1. The germline V gene has CDR1 MNHEY and CDR2 SMNVEV (reference sequence). Unmatched junction bases numbered 5, after V lost 5 bases and J lost 1 base. The CDR3 is 15 amino acids. The CDR3 DNA follows: TGTGCCAGCAGTCCGTGGACAGGGGGGTCCTACGAGCAGTACTTC. It encodes CASSPWTGGSYEQYF.

DNA of the CDR3: TGTGCCTGGCAATTAGCGGGCCCAGAGACCCAGTACTTC. Encoded protein: CAWQLAGPETQYF. The gene calls are TRBV30 and TRBJ2-5, with 7 bases identical to TRBD2. V dropped 5 bases and J dropped 4; count of bases not matched to a gene: 7. The germline V gene encodes CDR1 GTSNPN and CDR2 SVGIG (reference sequence). This CDR3 has 13 residues.

The genes are TRBV25-1 and TRBJ1-1; a possible D gene is TRBD1 (5 bases). Trimming shortened V by 5 bases and J by 4 bases, and 11 bases separated the two germline ends. Per the germline V gene, CDR1 is MGHDK and CDR2 is SYGVNS. The CDR3 loop spans 13 amino acids. The CDR3 DNA reads TGTGCCAGCAGTATCTCAGGGCCCACTGAAGCTTTCTTT. It encodes CASSISGPTEAFF.